This T cell receptor beta chain was found in a study of shared clonotypes between healthy human individuals. Deep was the level at which the assay was run. Genomic DNA of every subset was divided equally among multiple immunoSEQ plates. The protocol was immunoSEQ multiplex PCR, while the TCRdb copy is restricted to in-frame clones and leaves out a portion. This table holds approximately 2,000,000 clones, just under 95% found once. Both subsets, CD45RA+ naive and CD45RA-negative memory, were split from the CD4+ cells. Germline-derived CDR1 and CDR2 are SEHNR and FQNEAQ (reference sequence). This CDR3 region has 13 residues. V was trimmed by 11 bases and J by 2 bases, leaving 14 bases between them. Study findings and constraints: Few donors limited the genetic and exposure-history diversity represented.

The sample holds one count of this clone. Its antigen is unidentified. The rearrangement joins TRBV7-9 to TRBJ2-3, with D possibly matching TRBD2 (6 bases). The source is a man aged 18 to 30 in good health. Some clones in this sample may be carry-over from other donors' samples. Sequencing was performed on naive CD4+ T cells from PBMCs. Subset indicated: CD45RA+ positively selected. CDR3 in amino acids: CAGRLDLTDTQYF. The CDR3 coding sequence is TGTGCCGGGCGACTAGACCTCACAGATACGCAGTATTTT.